Listed below are T cell receptor beta chains from one sample, sequenced in a study of OX40 agonist ivuxolimab in advanced cancers. The table came from immunoSEQ multiplex PCR; TCRdb's copy has only in-frame clones and leaves some out. The table has more than 55,000 clones, about 90% seen once. The material was CD4+ or CD8+ T cells sorted from blood, obtained in a trial of the OX40 agonist ivuxolimab. The receptors derive from an adult with an advanced solid tumor such as melanoma, head and neck, liver or kidney cancer. CDR3s include the opening cysteine and the closing phenylalanine or tryptophan. The D gene is left open where the match is weak. Rows give clone size only sometimes, using once, few, many, or a class for an expanded clone.

once	.	TRBJ2-3	TRBV4-2	CASSEGFTDTQYF	TGTGCCAGCAGTGAGGGGTTCACAGATACGCAGTATTTT
.	.	TRBJ1-4	TRBV28	CASTKGSTNEKLFF	TGTGCCAGCACCAAGGGGTCAACTAATGAAAAACTGTTTTTT
.	.	TRBJ2-2	TRBV7-7	CASSQNGPRAAGELFF	TGTGCTAGCAGCCAAAACGGACCCCGGGCGGCCGGGGAGCTGTTTTTT
.	TRBD1	TRBJ2-7	TRBV5-5	CASSLFGTGPEQYF	TGTGCCAGCAGCTTGTTCGGGACAGGGCCCGAGCAGTACTTC
.	.	TRBJ2-2	TRBV28	CASSFRGAVAGELFF	TGTGCCAGCAGTTTCAGGGGTGCCGTCGCCGGGGAGCTGTTTTTT
.	.	TRBJ1-2	TRBV19	CASSQKGYGYTF	TGTGCCAGTAGTCAAAAGGGTTATGGCTACACCTTC
.	TRBD1	TRBJ2-1	TRBV27	CASTDNRGTYNEQFF	TGTGCCAGCACAGATAACAGGGGCACCTACAATGAGCAGTTCTTC
.	.	TRBJ2-1	TRBV7-2	CASSFGRSYNEQFF	TGTGCCAGCAGCTTCGGACGCTCCTACAATGAGCAGTTCTTC
.	TRBD2	TRBJ2-1	TRBV7-3	CASSLMSLAGGKDEQFF	TGTGCCAGCAGCTTAATGTCGCTAGCGGGAGGTAAGGATGAGCAGTTCTTC
once	.	TRBJ1-1	TRBV6-6	CASSYEVTMNTEAFF	TGTGCCAGCAGTTACGAGGTTACGATGAACACTGAAGCTTTCTTT
.	.	TRBJ2-7	TRBV5-1	CASSPGPRRAVYHEQYF	TGCGCCAGCAGCCCGGGACCGCGGCGGGCGGTTTACCACGAGCAGTACTTC
.	TRBD2	TRBJ2-1	TRBV7-9	CASSLGLPHNEQFF	TGTGCCAGCAGCTTGGGACTACCCCACAATGAGCAGTTCTTC
.	.	TRBJ2-3	TRBV5-1	CASSLGSTTDTQYF	TGCGCCAGCAGCTTGGGTAGCACCACAGATACGCAGTATTTT
.	TRBD2	TRBJ2-1	TRBV5-5	CASSLWYGEGQFF	TGTGCCAGCAGCTTGTGGTACGGGGAGGGGCAGTTCTTC
.	.	TRBJ1-3	TRBV27	CASSLSGSGNTIYF	TGTGCCAGCAGTTTATCGGGCTCAGGAAACACCATATATTTT
.	.	TRBJ1-3	TRBV5-1	CASSFGGAGNTIYF	TGCGCCAGCAGCTTCGGAGGGGCTGGAAACACCATATATTTT
.	TRBD1	TRBJ1-4	TRBV11-3	CASSFSTTGGNEKLFF	TGTGCCAGCAGCTTTAGTACGACAGGGGGTAATGAAAAACTGTTTTTT
.	.	TRBJ1-2	TRBV11-2	CASSTTGKDYGYTF	TGTGCCAGCAGCACCACAGGGAAAGACTATGGCTACACCTTC
.	TRBD2	TRBJ2-1	TRBV5-1	CASSLGGRGYNEQFF	TGCGCCAGCAGCTTGGGCGGGAGGGGGTACAATGAGCAGTTCTTC
.	.	TRBJ2-6	TRBV7-3	CASSLGTASGANVLTF	TGTGCCAGCAGCTTAGGGACGGCCTCTGGGGCCAACGTCCTGACTTTC
.	.	TRBJ1-3	TRBV20-1	CSAAIRATIYF	TGCAGTGCCGCTATCCGGGCGACCATATATTTT
.	TRBD1	TRBJ2-3	TRBV29-1	CSVEAQQGATQYF	TGCAGCGTTGAGGCCCAACAGGGGGCTACGCAGTATTTT